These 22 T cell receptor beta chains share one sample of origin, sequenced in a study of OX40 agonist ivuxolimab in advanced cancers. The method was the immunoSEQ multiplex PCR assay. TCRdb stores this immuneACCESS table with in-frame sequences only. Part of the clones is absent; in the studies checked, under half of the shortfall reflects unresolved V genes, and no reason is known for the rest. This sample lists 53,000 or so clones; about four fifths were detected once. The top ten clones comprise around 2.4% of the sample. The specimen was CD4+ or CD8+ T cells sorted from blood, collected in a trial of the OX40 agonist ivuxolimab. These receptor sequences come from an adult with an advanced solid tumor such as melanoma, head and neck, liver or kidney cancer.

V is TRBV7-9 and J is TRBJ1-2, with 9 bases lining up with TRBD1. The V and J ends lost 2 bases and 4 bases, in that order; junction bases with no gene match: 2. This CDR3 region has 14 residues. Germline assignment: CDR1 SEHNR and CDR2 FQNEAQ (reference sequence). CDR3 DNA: TGTGCCAGCAGCTTATCGGGACAGGGCTATGGCTACACCTTC. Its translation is CASSLSGQGYGYTF.

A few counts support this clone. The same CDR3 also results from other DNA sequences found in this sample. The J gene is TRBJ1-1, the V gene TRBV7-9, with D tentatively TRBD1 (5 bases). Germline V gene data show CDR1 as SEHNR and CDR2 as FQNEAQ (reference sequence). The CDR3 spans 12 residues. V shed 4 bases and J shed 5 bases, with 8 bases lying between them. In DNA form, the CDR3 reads TGTGCCAGCAGCTCAAGGGGAACTGAAGCTTTCTTT. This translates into CASSSRGTEAFF.

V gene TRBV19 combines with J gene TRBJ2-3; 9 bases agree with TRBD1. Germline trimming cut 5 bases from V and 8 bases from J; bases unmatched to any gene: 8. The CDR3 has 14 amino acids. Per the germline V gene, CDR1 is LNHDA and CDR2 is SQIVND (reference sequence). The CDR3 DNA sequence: TGTGCCAGTAGTCCACAGGGGGCTGGGGGTACGCAGTATTTT. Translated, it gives CASSPQGAGGTQYF.

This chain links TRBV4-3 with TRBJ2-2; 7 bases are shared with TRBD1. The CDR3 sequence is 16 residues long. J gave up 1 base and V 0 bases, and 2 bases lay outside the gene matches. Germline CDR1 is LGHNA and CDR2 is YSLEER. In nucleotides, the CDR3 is TGCGCCAGCAGCCAAGAGGGGACAGTGAACACCGGGGAGCTGTTTTTT. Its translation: CASSQEGTVNTGELFF.

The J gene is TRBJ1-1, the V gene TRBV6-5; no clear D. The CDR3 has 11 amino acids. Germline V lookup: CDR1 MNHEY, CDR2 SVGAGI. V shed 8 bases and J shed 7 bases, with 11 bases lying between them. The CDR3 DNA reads TGTGCCAGCGGACGGAGCTTTGAAGCTTTCTTT. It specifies CASGRSFEAFF.

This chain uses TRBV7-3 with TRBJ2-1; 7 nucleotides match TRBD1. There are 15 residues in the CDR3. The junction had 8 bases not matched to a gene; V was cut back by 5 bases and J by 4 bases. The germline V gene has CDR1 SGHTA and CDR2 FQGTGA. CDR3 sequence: CASSPSTGTYNEQFF. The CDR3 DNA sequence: TGTGCCAGCAGCCCCTCGACAGGGACGTACAATGAGCAGTTCTTC.

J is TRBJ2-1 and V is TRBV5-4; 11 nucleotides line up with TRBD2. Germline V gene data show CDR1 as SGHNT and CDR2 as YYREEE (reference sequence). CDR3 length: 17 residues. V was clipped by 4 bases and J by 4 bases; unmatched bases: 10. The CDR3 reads CASSLLTLAGGYNEQFF. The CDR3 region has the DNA TGTGCCAGCAGCCTTTTGACTCTAGCGGGGGGATACAATGAGCAGTTCTTC.

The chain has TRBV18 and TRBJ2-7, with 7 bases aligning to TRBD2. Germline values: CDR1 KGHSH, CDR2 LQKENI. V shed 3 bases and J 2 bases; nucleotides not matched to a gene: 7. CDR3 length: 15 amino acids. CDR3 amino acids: CASSPRRGGAYEQYF. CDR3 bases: TGTGCCAGCTCACCGAGACGGGGAGGGGCCTACGAGCAGTACTTC.

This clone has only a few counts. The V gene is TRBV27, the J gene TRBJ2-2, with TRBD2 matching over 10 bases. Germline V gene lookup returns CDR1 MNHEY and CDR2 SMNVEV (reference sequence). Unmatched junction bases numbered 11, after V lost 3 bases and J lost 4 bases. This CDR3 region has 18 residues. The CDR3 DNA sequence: TGTGCCAGCAGTTTTTTAGGAGCGGGGGGGCCGGGCACCGGGGAGCTGTTTTTT. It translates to CASSFLGAGGPGTGELFF.

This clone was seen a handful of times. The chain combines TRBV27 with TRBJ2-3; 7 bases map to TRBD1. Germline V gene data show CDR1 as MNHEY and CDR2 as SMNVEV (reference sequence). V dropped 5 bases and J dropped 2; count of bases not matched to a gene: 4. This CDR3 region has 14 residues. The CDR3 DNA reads TGTGCCAGCAGTGGAGACAGGGTCACAGATACGCAGTATTTT. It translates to CASSGDRVTDTQYF.

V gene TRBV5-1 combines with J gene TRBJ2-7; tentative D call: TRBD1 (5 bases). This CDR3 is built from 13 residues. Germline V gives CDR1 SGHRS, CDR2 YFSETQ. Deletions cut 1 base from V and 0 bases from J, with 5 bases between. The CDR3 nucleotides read TGCGCCAGCAGCTTGCAGGGCTCCTACGAGCAGTACTTC. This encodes CASSLQGSYEQYF.

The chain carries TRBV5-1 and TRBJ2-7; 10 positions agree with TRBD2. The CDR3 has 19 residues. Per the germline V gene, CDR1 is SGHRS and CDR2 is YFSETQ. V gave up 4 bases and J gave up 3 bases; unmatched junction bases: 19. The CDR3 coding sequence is TGCGCCAGCAGCGGCTCTAGCGGGAGCCCCTCATTGCCCTACTACGAGCAGTACTTC. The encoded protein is CASSGSSGSPSLPYYEQYF.

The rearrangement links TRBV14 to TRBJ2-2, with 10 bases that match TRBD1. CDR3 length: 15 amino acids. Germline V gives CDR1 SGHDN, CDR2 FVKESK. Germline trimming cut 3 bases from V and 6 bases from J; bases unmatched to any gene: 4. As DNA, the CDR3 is TGTGCCAGCAGCCATCTGACAGGGGGCCCCGGGGAGCTGTTTTTT. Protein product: CASSHLTGGPGELFF. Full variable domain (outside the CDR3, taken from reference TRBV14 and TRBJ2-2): EAGVTQFPSHSVIEKGQTVTLRCDPISGHDNLYWYRRVMGKEIKFLLHFVKESKQDESGMPNNRFLAERTGGTYSTLKVQPAELEDSGVYFCASSHLTGGPGELFFGEGSRLTVL.

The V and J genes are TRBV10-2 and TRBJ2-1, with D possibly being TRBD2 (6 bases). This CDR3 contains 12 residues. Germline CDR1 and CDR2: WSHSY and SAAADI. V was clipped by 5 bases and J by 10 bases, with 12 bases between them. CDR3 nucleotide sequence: TGCGCCAGCAGTCTTGGAGGGAGGGAGCAGTTCTTC. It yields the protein CASSLGGREQFF.

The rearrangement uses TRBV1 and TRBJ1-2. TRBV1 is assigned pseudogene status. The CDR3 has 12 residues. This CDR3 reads CTSSRRGYGYTF. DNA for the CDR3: TGCACCAGCAGCAGGAGGGGCTATGGCTACACCTTC.

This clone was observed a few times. CDR3 sequence (DNA): TGTGCCAGCAGCAAAGAGGTGGGGAGGAATGAAAAACTGTTTTTT. Translation: CASSKEVGRNEKLFF. This sequence joins TRBV21-1 and TRBJ1-4. TRBV21-1 is recorded as a pseudogene. CDR3 length equals 15 residues.

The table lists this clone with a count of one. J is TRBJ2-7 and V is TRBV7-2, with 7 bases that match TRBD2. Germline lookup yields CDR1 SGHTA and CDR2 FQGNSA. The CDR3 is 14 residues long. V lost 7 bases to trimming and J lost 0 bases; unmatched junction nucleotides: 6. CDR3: CASTTGGSSYEQYF. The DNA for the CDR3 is TGTGCCAGCACCACCGGGGGGAGCTCCTACGAGCAGTACTTC.

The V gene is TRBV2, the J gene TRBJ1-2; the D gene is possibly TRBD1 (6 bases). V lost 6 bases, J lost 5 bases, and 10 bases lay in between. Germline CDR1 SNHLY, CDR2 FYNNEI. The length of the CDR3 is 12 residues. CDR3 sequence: CASRWTAYGYTF. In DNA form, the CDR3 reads TGTGCCAGCAGGTGGACAGCTTATGGCTACACCTTC.

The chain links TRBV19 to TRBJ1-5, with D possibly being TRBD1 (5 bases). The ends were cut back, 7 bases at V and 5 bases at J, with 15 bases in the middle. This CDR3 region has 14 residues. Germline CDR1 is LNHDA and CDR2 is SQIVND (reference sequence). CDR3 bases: TGTGCCAGTACCCCGGGACCTCGGGATCAGCCCCAGCATTTT. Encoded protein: CASTPGPRDQPQHF.

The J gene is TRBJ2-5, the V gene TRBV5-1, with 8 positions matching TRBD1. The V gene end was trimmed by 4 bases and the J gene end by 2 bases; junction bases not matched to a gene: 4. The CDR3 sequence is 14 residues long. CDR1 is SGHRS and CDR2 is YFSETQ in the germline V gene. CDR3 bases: TGCGCCAGCAGCGCTACAGGGGGACAAGAGACCCAGTACTTC. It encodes CASSATGGQETQYF.

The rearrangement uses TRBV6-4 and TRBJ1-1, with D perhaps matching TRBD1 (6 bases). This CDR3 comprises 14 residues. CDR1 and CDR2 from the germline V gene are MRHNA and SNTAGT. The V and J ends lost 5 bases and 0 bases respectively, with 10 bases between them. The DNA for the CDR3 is TGTGCCAGCAGTCCCGACAGGATGAACACTGAAGCTTTCTTT. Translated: CASSPDRMNTEAFF.

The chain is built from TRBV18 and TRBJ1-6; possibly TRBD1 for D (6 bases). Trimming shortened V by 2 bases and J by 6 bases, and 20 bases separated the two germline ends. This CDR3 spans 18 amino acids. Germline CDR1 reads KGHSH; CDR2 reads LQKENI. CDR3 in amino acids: CASSPSRPGTHFNSPLHF. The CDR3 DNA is TGTGCCAGCTCACCATCCCGACCCGGGACACATTTTAATTCACCCCTCCACTTT. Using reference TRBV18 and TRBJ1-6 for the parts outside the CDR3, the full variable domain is NAGVMQNPRHLVRRRGQEARLRCSPMKGHSHVYWYRQLPEEGLKFMVYLQKENIIDESGMPKERFSAEFPKEGPSILRIQQVVRGDSAAYFCASSPSRPGTHFNSPLHFGNGTRLTVT.